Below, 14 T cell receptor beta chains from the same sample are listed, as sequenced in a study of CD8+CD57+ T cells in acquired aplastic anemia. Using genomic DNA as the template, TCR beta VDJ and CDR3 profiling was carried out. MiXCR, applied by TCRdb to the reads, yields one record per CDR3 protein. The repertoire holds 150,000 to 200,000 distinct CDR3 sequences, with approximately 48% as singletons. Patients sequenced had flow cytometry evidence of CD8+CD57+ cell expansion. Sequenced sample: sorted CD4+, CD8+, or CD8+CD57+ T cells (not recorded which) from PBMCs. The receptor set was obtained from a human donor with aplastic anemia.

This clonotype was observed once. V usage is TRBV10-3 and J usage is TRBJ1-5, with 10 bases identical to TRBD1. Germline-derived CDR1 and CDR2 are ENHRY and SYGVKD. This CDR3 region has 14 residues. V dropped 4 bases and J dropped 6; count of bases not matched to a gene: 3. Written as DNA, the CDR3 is TGTGCCATCAGTGGAGACAGGGGGCGTCAGCCCCAGCATTTT. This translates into CAISGDRGRQPQHF.

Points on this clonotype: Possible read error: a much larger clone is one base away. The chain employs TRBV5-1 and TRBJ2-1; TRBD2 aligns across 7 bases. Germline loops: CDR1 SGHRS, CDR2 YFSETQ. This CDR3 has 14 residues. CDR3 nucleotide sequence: TGCGCCAACAGCTTGCGAACTAGCGTAAATGAGCAGTTCTTC. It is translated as CANSLRTSVNEQFF.

The CDR3 nucleotides read TGTGCCAGCGGGGGGGGACAGGGCAGCTACAATGAGCAGTTCTTC. Its translation is CASGGGQGSYNEQFF. The chain joins TRBV11-2 to TRBJ2-1, with TRBD1 identical over 9 bases. Germline lookup yields CDR1 SGHAT and CDR2 FQNNGV. Trimming removed 8 bases from V and 3 bases from J; junction bases left unmatched: 8. The CDR3 extends over 15 amino acids.

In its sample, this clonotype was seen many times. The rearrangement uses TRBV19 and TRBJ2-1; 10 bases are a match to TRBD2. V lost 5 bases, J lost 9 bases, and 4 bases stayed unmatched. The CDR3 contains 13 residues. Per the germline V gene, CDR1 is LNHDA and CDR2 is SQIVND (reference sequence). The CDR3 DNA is TGTGCCAGTAGTCGGGTAGCGGGAGGTGAGCAGTTCTTC. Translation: CASSRVAGGEQFF.

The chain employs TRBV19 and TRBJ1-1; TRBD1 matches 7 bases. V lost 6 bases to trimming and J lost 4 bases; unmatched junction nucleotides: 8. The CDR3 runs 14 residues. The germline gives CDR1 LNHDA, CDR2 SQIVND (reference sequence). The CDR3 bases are TGTGCCAGTAGCGATCGACAGGGAGCCACTGAAGCTTTCTTT. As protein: CASSDRQGATEAFF.

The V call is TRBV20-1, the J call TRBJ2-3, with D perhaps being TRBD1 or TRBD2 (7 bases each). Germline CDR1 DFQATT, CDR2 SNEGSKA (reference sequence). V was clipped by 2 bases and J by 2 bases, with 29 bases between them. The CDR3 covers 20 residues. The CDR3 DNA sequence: TGCAGTGCTAGACCTCCGAGGGGAGCAGGGGGGGGATTGGCCACAGATACGCAGTATTTT. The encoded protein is CSARPPRGAGGGLATDTQYF.

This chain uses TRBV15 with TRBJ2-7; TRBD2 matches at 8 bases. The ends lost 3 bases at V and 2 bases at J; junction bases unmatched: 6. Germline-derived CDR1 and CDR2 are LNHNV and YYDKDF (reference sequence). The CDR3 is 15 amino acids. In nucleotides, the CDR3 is TGTGCCACCAGCAGGGGCGAAGCGGGAGCCTACGAGCAGTACTTC. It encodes CATSRGEAGAYEQYF.

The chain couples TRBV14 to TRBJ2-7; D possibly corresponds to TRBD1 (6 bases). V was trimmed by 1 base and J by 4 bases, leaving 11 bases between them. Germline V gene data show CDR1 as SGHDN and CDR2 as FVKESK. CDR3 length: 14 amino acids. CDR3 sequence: CASSQGPGAYEQYF. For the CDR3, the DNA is TGTGCCAGCAGCCAAGGTCCAGGGGCATACGAGCAGTACTTC.

CDR3 protein: CASSLGPLSFRLAGGPDTQYF. DNA of the CDR3: TGTGCCAGCAGTTTAGGGCCGCTCAGCTTTAGACTAGCGGGAGGCCCAGATACGCAGTATTTT. The chain links TRBV12-3 or TRBV12-4 to TRBJ2-3, with 13 positions matching TRBD2. V shed 1 base, J shed 4 bases, and the junction held 17 bases outside the gene matches. CDR3 size: 21 residues.

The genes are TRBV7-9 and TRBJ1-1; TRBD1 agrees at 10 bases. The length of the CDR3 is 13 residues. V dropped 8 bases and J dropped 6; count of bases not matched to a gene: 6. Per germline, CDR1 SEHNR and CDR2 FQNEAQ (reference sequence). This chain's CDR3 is CASLRQGASEAFF. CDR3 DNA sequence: TGTGCCAGCCTGAGACAGGGGGCCTCTGAAGCTTTCTTT. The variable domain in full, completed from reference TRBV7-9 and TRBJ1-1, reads DTGVSQNPRHKITKRGQNVTFRCDPISEHNRLYWYRQTLGQGPEFLTYFQNEAQLEKSRLLSDRFSAERPKGSFSTLEIQRTEQGDSAMYLCASLRQGASEAFFGQGTRLTVV.

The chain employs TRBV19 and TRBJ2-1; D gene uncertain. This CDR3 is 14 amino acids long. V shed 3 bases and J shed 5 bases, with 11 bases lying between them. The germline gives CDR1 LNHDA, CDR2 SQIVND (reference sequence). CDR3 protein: CASSILRVHNEQFF. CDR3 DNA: TGTGCCAGTAGTATTCTCCGGGTCCACAATGAGCAGTTCTTC.

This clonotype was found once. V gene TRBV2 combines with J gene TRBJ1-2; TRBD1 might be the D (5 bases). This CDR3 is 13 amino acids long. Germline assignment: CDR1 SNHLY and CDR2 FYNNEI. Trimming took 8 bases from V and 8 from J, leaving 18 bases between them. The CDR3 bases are TGTGCCAGCGGAAACAGACGGGACGTCGGCTACACCTTC. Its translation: CASGNRRDVGYTF.

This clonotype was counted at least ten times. For the CDR3, the DNA is TGTGCCAGCAGCTTACAGGGGGATTTCTACAATGAGCAGTTCTTC. It is translated as CASSLQGDFYNEQFF. The chain recombines TRBV7-3 with TRBJ2-1; 7 bases agree with TRBD1. The CDR3 extends over 15 amino acids. V gave up 2 bases and J gave up 3 bases; unmatched junction bases: 4. CDR1 and CDR2 (germline): SGHTA, FQGTGA. Full variable domain (remainder filled in from reference TRBV7-3 and TRBJ2-1): GAGVSQTPSNKVTEKGKYVELRCDPISGHTALYWYRQSLGQGPEFLIYFQGTGAADDSGLPNDRFFAVRPEGSVSTLKIQRTERGDSAVYLCASSLQGDFYNEQFFGPGTRLTVL.

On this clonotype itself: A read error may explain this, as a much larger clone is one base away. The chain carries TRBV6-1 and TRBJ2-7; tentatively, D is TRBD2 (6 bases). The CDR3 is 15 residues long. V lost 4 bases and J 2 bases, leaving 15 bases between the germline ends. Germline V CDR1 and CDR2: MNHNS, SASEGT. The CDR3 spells CASSAVLTGAYEQYF. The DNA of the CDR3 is TGTGCCAGCAGTGCGGTTTTAACGGGAGCCTACGAGCAGTACTTC.